The clone carrying this TCR beta chain was detected a few times. This sample is part of a study of T cell repertoires in cytomegalovirus infection. Overall study: Both CMV infection and a matching HLA type were indicated by public TCR beta signatures.

The CDR3 covers 11 residues. The V and J ends lost 7 bases and 6 bases respectively, with 7 bases between them. MiXCR, run by TCRdb on the reads, gives a single entry per CDR3 protein. The sample lists more than 150,000 distinct CDR3 sequences, 15% to 20% occurring once. Sample: PBMCs. The rearrangement links TRBV12-3 or TRBV12-4 to TRBJ2-1, with D possibly matching TRBD2 (5 bases). The sequence derives from a human donor in good health (CMV status not recorded). Some clones in this sample may be carry-over from other donors' samples. CDR3 sequence reads: CASKDFNEQFF. CDR3 DNA: TGTGCCAGCAAGGACTTCAATGAGCAGTTCTTC.